The 10 T cell receptor beta chains listed next were all sequenced from one sample in a study of shared clonotypes between healthy human individuals. Profiled with immunoSEQ multiplex PCR; TCRdb holds only in-frame clones, not every one. Of millions of clones detected, approximately 95% appear once; the ten largest clones hold roughly 1%. Naive CD8 populations comprised CD45RO-negative cells positively selected for CCR7, excluding terminally differentiated effector memory CD45RA+ cells. Specimen: naive CD8+ T cells sorted from blood. The receptors come from a man aged 18-30 years in good health.

The genes are TRBV7-9 and TRBJ2-2, with 7 bases identical to TRBD2. Germline trimming cut 4 bases from V and 6 bases from J; bases unmatched to any gene: 8. CDR1 SEHNR and CDR2 FQNEAQ come from the germline V gene (reference sequence). The CDR3 sequence is 15 residues long. The CDR3, as DNA: TGTGCCAGCAGCTCTCGACTAGCCCCCCCCGGGGAGCTGTTTTTT. It is translated as CASSSRLAPPGELFF. The complete variable domain, with remaining parts taken from reference TRBV7-9 and TRBJ2-2, reads DTGVSQNPRHKITKRGQNVTFRCDPISEHNRLYWYRQTLGQGPEFLTYFQNEAQLEKSRLLSDRFSAERPKGSFSTLEIQRTEQGDSAMYLCASSSRLAPPGELFFGEGSRLTVL.

V and J are TRBV7-9 and TRBJ2-1; D might be TRBD2 (6 bases). In germline, CDR1 is SEHNR, CDR2 FQNEAQ (reference sequence). The CDR3 consists of 14 residues. Trimming took 3 bases from V and 6 from J, leaving 12 bases between them. This chain's CDR3 is CASSFGGVINEQFF. The DNA for the CDR3 is TGTGCCAGCAGCTTTGGAGGGGTGATCAATGAGCAGTTCTTC.

The chain joins TRBV7-9 to TRBJ1-1; D is uncertain. V was trimmed by 5 bases and J by 8 bases, leaving 9 bases between them. The germline CDR1 and CDR2 sequences are SEHNR and FQNEAQ (reference sequence). The CDR3 is 11 amino acids. The CDR3 loop reads CASSREREAFF. In DNA, the CDR3 is TGTGCCAGCAGCCGAGAAAGAGAAGCTTTCTTT. Variable domain in full (rest from reference TRBV7-9 and TRBJ1-1): DTGVSQNPRHKITKRGQNVTFRCDPISEHNRLYWYRQTLGQGPEFLTYFQNEAQLEKSRLLSDRFSAERPKGSFSTLEIQRTEQGDSAMYLCASSREREAFFGQGTRLTVV.

This chain uses TRBV2 with TRBJ1-1; TRBD1 agrees at 9 bases. The V and J ends lost 10 bases and 10 bases, in that order; junction bases with no gene match: 13. This CDR3 contains 13 residues. Per germline, CDR1 SNHLY and CDR2 FYNNEI. The CDR3 loop reads CANIVGQGIPAFF. CDR3 sequence (DNA): TGTGCCAACATCGTAGGACAGGGGATACCAGCTTTCTTT.

The rearrangement links TRBV5-6 to TRBJ2-5; TRBD2 might be the D (6 bases). V shed 6 bases and J shed 4 bases, with 16 bases lying between them. Germline V gives CDR1 SGHDT, CDR2 YYEEEE. The CDR3 runs to 14 residues. Written as DNA, the CDR3 is TGTGCCAGCACTTGGGGGGTCCCTGGAGAGACCCAGTACTTC. The encoded protein is CASTWGVPGETQYF.

The rearrangement uses TRBV5-4 and TRBJ2-5; D is ambiguous. The germline V and J ends were trimmed by 4 bases and 5 bases, with 9 bases remaining between them. The CDR3 covers 12 residues. Germline V lookup: CDR1 SGHNT, CDR2 YYREEE (reference sequence). CDR3 sequence reads: CASSREGETQYF. CDR3 bases: TGTGCCAGCAGCCGAGAAGGGGAGACCCAGTACTTC.

This clone was observed a single time. This chain joins TRBV9 and TRBJ2-5, with no clear D. The CDR3 runs 16 residues. The germline V and J ends were trimmed by 0 bases and 2 bases, with 14 bases remaining between them. Germline values: CDR1 SGDLS, CDR2 YYNGEE. This CDR3 reads CASSVEGLPGQETQYF. In DNA form, the CDR3 reads TGTGCCAGCAGCGTAGAGGGCCTCCCCGGGCAAGAGACCCAGTACTTC.

The chain recombines TRBV10-1 with TRBJ2-7; D is possibly TRBD1 or TRBD2 (5 bases each). The CDR3 spans 16 residues. Trimming stripped 0 bases from V and 5 bases from J, with 17 bases between. Looked up from germline, CDR1 is WNHNN and CDR2 is SYGVQD (reference sequence). CDR3 residues: CASSESGPWGSNEQYF. The CDR3 DNA follows: TGCGCCAGCAGTGAGTCGGGACCTTGGGGGTCAAACGAGCAGTACTTC.

The J gene is TRBJ1-1, the V gene TRBV4-1; possible D gene TRBD1, 6 bases. With 3 bases removed from V and 0 bases from J, the gap between germline ends came to 11 bases. CDR3 length: 15 amino acids. CDR1 is MGHRA and CDR2 is YSYEKL in the germline V gene. CDR3 sequence: CASSHPPGVNTEAFF. In nucleotides, the CDR3 is TGCGCCAGCAGCCACCCCCCAGGGGTGAACACTGAAGCTTTCTTT.

The V call is TRBV13, the J call TRBJ2-3; 8 positions agree with TRBD1. This CDR3 has 19 amino acids. CDR1 and CDR2 (germline): PRHDT, FYEKMQ (reference sequence). The V segment lost 5 bases and the J segment 4 bases; nucleotides outside the gene matches: 20. The chain's CDR3 is CASSLVGRVRTGPPDTQYF. CDR3 nucleotides: TGTGCCAGCAGCCTAGTGGGTAGGGTCCGGACAGGGCCCCCAGATACGCAGTATTTT.